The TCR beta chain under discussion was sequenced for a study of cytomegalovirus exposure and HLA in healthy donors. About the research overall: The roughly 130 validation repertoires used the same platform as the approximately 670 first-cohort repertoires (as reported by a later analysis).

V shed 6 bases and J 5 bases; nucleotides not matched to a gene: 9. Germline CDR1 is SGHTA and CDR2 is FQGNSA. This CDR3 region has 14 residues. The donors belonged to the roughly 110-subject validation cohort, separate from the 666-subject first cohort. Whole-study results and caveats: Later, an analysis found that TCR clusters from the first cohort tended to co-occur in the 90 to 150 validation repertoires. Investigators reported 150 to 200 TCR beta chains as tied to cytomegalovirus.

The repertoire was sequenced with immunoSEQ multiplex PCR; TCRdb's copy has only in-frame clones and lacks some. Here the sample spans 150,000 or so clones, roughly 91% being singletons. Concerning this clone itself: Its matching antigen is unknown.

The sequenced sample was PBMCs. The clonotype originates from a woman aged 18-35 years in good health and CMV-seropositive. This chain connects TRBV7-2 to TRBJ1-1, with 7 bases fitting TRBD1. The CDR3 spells CASRYPGGRTEAFF. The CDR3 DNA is TGTGCCAGCAGGTATCCAGGGGGTCGGACTGAAGCTTTCTTT. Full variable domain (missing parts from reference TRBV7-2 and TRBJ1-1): GAGVSQSPSNKVTEKGKDVELRCDPISGHTALYWYRQSLGQGLEFLIYFQGNSAPDKSGLPSDRFSAERTGGSVSTLTIQRTQQEDSAVYLCASRYPGGRTEAFFGQGTRLTVV.